This TCR beta chain was found in a study of T cells in Graves' hyperthyroidism and ophthalmopathy. This clonotype has more than one count but fewer than ten. The hyperthyroidism was newly diagnosed and had lasted under 2 months; the patients were aged 18 to 65. V shed 3 bases and J shed 5 bases, with 14 bases lying between them. Germline V CDR1 and CDR2: SGDLS, YYNGEE. This CDR3 is built from 14 residues. Amplification yielded TCR beta CDR3 regions, with RNA transcripts as the source. HTBI primers were employed in a first-round RT-PCR of the TCR CDR3. Each CDR3 protein gets one entry after TCRdb re-called the multiplex PCR reads with MiXCR. The sample contains about 160,000 distinct CDR3 sequences, roughly 9.4% of which appear only once.

The specimen sequenced was blood. The clonotype comes from a woman younger than 35 with Graves' hyperthyroidism that later progressed to Graves' ophthalmopathy. The V and J genes are TRBV9 and TRBJ2-5; D is possibly TRBD1 (5 bases). In nucleotides, the CDR3 is TGTGCCAGCAGCGAAGGTACAGGACGGGAGACCCAGTACTTC. This translates into CASSEGTGRETQYF.